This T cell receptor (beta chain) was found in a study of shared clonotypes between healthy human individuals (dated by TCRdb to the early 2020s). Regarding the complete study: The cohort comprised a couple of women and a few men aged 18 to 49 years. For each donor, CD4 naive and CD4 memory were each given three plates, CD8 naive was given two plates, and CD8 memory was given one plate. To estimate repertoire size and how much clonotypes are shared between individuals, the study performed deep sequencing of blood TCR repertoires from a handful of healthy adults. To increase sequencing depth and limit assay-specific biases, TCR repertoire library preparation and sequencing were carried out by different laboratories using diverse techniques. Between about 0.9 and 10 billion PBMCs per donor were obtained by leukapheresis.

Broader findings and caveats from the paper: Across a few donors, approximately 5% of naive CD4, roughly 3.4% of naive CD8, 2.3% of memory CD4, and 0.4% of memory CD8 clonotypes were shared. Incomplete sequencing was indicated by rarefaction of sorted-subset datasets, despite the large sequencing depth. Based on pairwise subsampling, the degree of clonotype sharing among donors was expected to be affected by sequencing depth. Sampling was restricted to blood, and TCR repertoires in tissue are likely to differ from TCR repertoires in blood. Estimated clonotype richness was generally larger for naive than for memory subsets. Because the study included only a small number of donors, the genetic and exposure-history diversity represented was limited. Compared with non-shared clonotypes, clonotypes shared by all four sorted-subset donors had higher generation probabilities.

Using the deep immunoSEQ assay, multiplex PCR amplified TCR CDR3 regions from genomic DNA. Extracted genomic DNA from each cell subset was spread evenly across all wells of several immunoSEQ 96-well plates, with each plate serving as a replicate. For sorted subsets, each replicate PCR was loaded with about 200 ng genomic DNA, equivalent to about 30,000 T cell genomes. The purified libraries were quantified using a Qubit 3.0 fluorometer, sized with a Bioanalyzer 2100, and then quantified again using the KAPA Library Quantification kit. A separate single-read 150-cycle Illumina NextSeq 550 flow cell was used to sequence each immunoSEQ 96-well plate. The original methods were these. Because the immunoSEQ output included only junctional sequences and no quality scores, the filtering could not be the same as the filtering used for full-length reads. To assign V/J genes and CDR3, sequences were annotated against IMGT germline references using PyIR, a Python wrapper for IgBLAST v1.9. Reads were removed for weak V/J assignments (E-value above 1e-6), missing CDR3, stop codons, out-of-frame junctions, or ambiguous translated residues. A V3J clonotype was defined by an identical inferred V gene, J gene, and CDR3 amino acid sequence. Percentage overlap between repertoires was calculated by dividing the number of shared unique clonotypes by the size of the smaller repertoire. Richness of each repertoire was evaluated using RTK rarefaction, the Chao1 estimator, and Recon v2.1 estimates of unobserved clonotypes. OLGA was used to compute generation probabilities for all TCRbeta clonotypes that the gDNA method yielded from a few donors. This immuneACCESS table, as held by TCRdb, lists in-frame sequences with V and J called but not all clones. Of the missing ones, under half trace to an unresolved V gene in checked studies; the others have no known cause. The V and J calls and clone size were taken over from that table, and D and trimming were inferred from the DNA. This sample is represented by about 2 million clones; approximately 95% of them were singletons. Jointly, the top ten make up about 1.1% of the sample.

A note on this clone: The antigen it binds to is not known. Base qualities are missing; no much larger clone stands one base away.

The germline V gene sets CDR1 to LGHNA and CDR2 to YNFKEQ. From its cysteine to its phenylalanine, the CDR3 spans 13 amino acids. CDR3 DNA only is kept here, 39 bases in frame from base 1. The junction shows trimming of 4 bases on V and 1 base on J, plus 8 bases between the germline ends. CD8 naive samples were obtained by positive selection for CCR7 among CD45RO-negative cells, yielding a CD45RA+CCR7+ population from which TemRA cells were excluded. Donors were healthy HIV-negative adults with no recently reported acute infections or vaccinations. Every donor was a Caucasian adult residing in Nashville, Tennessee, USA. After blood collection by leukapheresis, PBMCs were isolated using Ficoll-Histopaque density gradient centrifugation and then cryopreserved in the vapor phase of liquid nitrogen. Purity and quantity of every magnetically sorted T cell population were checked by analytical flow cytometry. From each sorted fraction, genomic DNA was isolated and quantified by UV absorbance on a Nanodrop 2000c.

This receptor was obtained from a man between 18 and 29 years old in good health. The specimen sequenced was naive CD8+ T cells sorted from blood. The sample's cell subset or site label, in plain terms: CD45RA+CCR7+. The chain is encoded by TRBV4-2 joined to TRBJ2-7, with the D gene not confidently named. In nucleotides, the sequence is TGTGCCAGCAGCCTAGATGGTTCCTACGAGCAGTACTTC. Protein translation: CASSLDGSYEQYF.